The next 28 T cell receptor beta chains were all read from a single sample in a study of blood T cells in healthy people across ages. Alongside a J-beta primer mix, a sample-barcoded 5' primer served in a second PCR lasting about 7 to 12 cycles. Via MiXCR, TCRdb re-called the 5' RACE reads, giving one row per CDR3 protein. The sample lists around 1,700,000 distinct CDR3 sequences, about 30% occurring once. Sample: blood. The origin of the receptors is a woman in her thirties in good health.

This sequence joins TRBV6-6 and TRBJ2-7; D is possibly TRBD2 (6 bases). Matching the DNA end better, TRBJ2-5 makes the J call doubtful. Germline V gene sequence: CDR1 MNHNY, CDR2 SVGAGI (reference sequence). The CDR3 loop spans 13 amino acids. CDR3 in amino acids: CASTSGVGKTQYF. DNA for the CDR3: TGTGCCAGCACCTCGGGAGTTGGAAAGACCCAGTACTTC.

This clonotype occurred a few times. The chain recombines TRBV5-1 with TRBJ2-3, with 10 bases aligning to TRBD2. There are 16 residues in the CDR3. V trimming: 4 bases; J trimming: 0 bases; junction bases outside the gene matches: 5. The germline V gene has CDR1 SGHRS and CDR2 YFSETQ. The CDR3, as DNA: TGCGCCAGCAGCCAGCGGGGGGGTGCTAGCACAGATACGCAGTATTTT. Its translation: CASSQRGGASTDTQYF.

The J gene is TRBJ1-2, the V gene TRBV5-1, with TRBD1 as a possible D gene (5 bases). V was trimmed by 4 bases and J by 8 bases, leaving 18 bases between them. This CDR3 comprises 14 residues. CDR1 is SGHRS, CDR2 YFSETQ, per germline. This chain's CDR3 is CASSQQQPRGGYTF. The DNA for the CDR3 is TGCGCCAGCAGCCAGCAACAGCCTAGGGGAGGCTACACCTTC.

A remark on this clonotype: This may arise from a read error, as a much more abundant clone is one base away. The chain joins TRBV7-3 to TRBJ2-1; TRBD2 might be the D (6 bases). CDR1 is SGHTA and CDR2 is FQGTGA in the germline V gene. CDR3 length equals 17 residues. V gave up 3 bases and J gave up 10 bases, with 25 bases separating them. The CDR3 nucleotides are TGTGCCAGCAGCTTCACCGAGCCGGGACTCCCTTACTACGAGCAGTTCTTC. Translation: CASSFTEPGLPYYEQFF.

The sample holds many counts of this clonotype. The J gene is TRBJ2-5, the V gene TRBV5-1; D is undetermined. Per the germline V gene, CDR1 is SGHRS and CDR2 is YFSETQ. V lost 2 bases and J 2 bases, leaving 4 bases between the germline ends. This CDR3 is 12 amino acids long. The CDR3 bases are TGCGCCAGCAGCTTTGGGCAAGAGACCCAGTACTTC. Protein sequence: CASSFGQETQYF.

This clonotype was counted ten times or more. The genes are TRBV5-1 and TRBJ2-1; TRBD1 or TRBD2 may be the D gene (5 bases each). The length of the CDR3 is 12 residues. V lost 0 bases and J 12 bases, leaving 10 bases between the germline ends. The V gene's germline CDR1 is SGHRS and CDR2 YFSETQ. CDR3 residues: CASSLDRGAQFF. As DNA, the CDR3 is TGCGCCAGCAGCTTGGATCGAGGGGCGCAGTTCTTC.

The chain couples TRBV5-1 to TRBJ2-3; a weak D match, TRBD2 (5 bases). With 0 bases removed from V and 8 bases from J, the gap between germline ends came to 19 bases. The CDR3 has 16 amino acids. In germline, CDR1 is SGHRS, CDR2 YFSETQ. The CDR3 reads CASSLDGWTSPSTQYF. The CDR3 DNA reads TGCGCCAGCAGCTTGGATGGTTGGACTTCACCCTCTACGCAGTATTTT.

V usage is TRBV9 and J usage is TRBJ2-1, with 12 bases identical to TRBD2. The CDR3 is 14 amino acids. Losses at the gene ends were 0 bases for V and 12 bases for J; bases not matched to a gene: 4. Germline V gene lookup returns CDR1 SGDLS and CDR2 YYNGEE. The CDR3 DNA reads TGTGCCAGCAGCGTAGAGCCTAGCGGGAGGGGGCAGTTCTTC. It codes for CASSVEPSGRGQFF.

This clonotype was found a few times. The chain carries TRBV10-3 and TRBJ1-4; D possibly corresponds to TRBD1 (5 bases). Germline V gene sequence: CDR1 ENHRY, CDR2 SYGVKD. V gave up 0 bases and J gave up 0 bases, with 17 bases separating them. This CDR3 region has 19 residues. CDR3 region: CAISESLTANRATNEKLFF. Here the CDR3 DNA reads TGTGCCATCAGTGAGTCGTTGACAGCTAATCGGGCAACTAATGAAAAACTGTTTTTT.

The V call is TRBV5-5, the J call TRBJ2-7; weak D call: TRBD2 (7 bases). Germline V lookup: CDR1 SGHKS, CDR2 YYEKEE (reference sequence). The V and J ends lost 4 bases and 7 bases respectively, with 15 bases between them. This CDR3 has 13 amino acids. The CDR3 here is CASSRGALGEQYF. CDR3 coding DNA: TGTGCCAGCAGCCGGGGGGCCCTGGGGGAGCAGTACTTC.

The V and J genes are TRBV30 and TRBJ2-5; D is unclear. V shed 5 bases and J shed 1 base, with 14 bases lying between them. This CDR3 region has 14 residues. The germline V gene has CDR1 GTSNPN and CDR2 SVGIG (reference sequence). CDR3 residues: CAWLRRGVQETQYF. Written as DNA, the CDR3 is TGTGCCTGGTTACGGCGCGGAGTCCAAGAGACCCAGTACTTC.

The DNA for the CDR3 is TGTGCCACCAGTGACCTCCTAGCGGGGAACTCCTACAATGAGCAGTACTTC. Translating gives CATSDLLAGNSYNEQYF. The chain is built from TRBV24-1 and TRBJ2-7; 9 bases line up with TRBD2. CDR3 length: 17 amino acids. J lost 7 bases, V lost 4 bases, and 16 bases had no gene match. CDR1 is KGHDR, CDR2 SFDVKD, per germline.

This clonotype was detected only a few times. The chain links TRBV9 to TRBJ2-1; possibly TRBD2 for D (5 bases). This CDR3 has 15 amino acids. The germline CDR1 and CDR2 sequences are SGDLS and YYNGEE. The V and J ends lost 2 bases and 0 bases respectively, with 9 bases between them. The CDR3 spells CASSVEGISYNEQFF. CDR3 sequence (DNA): TGTGCCAGCAGCGTTGAGGGAATCTCCTACAATGAGCAGTTCTTC. Full variable domain (missing parts from reference TRBV9 and TRBJ2-1): DSGVTQTPKHLITATGQRVTLRCSPRSGDLSVYWYQQSLDQGLQFLIQYYNGEERAKGNILERFSAQQFPDLHSELNLSSLELGDSALYFCASSVEGISYNEQFFGPGTRLTVL.

The chain has TRBV5-1 and TRBJ2-1; 8 positions agree with TRBD2. The tail of the sequence fits TRBJ2-7 better, so the J call may be wrong. CDR3 length equals 16 residues. Germline lookup yields CDR1 SGHRS and CDR2 YFSETQ. The CDR3 bases are TGCGCCAGCAGAGGAGAGTCTGGGCTAGCGGGCAATGAGCAGTACTTC. Amino acid sequence: CASRGESGLAGNEQYF.

This sequence joins TRBV4-3 and TRBJ2-1; no definite D call. CDR3 length: 13 residues. Trimming took 2 bases from V and 4 from J, leaving 6 bases between them. The germline V gene encodes CDR1 LGHNA and CDR2 YSLEER. CDR3: CASSQRLYNEQFF. CDR3 DNA sequence: TGCGCCAGCAGCCAACGACTTTACAATGAGCAGTTCTTC.

The chain employs TRBV24-1 and TRBJ2-4, with D maybe TRBD2 (5 bases). The V and J ends lost 0 bases and 13 bases respectively, with 24 bases between them. Germline assignment: CDR1 KGHDR and CDR2 SFDVKD. The CDR3 covers 17 residues. CDR3 loop: CATSDLTGLAHHYKQYF. CDR3 nucleotide sequence: TGTGCCACCAGTGATTTGACGGGTCTAGCTCACCACTACAAGCAGTACTTC.

This clonotype showed up just a few times. The V call is TRBV7-6, the J call TRBJ1-6; D is perhaps TRBD1 (6 bases). V lost 6 bases and J lost 6, with 18 bases in between. The CDR3 is 16 amino acids. Germline CDR1 reads SGHVS; CDR2 reads FNYEAQ. Here the CDR3 reads CASRSVGGRFNSPLHF. CDR3 coding DNA: TGTGCCAGCAGGTCGGTAGGGGGACGGTTTAATTCACCCCTCCACTTT.

As concerns this clonotype: A much more abundant neighbour one base away suggests this may be a read error. V usage is TRBV7-3 and J usage is TRBJ2-1; the match to TRBD2 covers 11 bases. The J call may be incorrect, as the DNA end agrees better with TRBJ2-7. From germline, CDR1 is SGHTA and CDR2 FQGTGA. This CDR3 has 15 amino acids. The DNA of the CDR3 is TGTGCCAGCAGCTTACGACTAGCGGGGCCCAATGAGCAGTACTTC. It is translated as CASSLRLAGPNEQYF.

This rearrangement joins TRBV20-1 to TRBJ2-3; D may correspond to TRBD1 or TRBD2 (5 bases each). The CDR3 runs 16 residues. V lost 4 bases and J 2 bases, leaving 19 bases between the germline ends. CDR1 is DFQATT and CDR2 is SNEGSKA in the germline V gene (reference sequence). The chain's CDR3 is CSANDGASTTTDTQYF. The CDR3 bases are TGCAGTGCTAACGACGGGGCTAGCACGACCACAGATACGCAGTATTTT.

This clonotype appeared many times. V gene TRBV20-1 combines with J gene TRBJ1-2, with a weak D call TRBD1 (6 bases). CDR1 is DFQATT and CDR2 is SNEGSKA in the germline V gene (reference sequence). The CDR3 runs to 13 residues. The DNA of the CDR3 is TGCAGCGCCTTGACGGGGGCAGGCCTCGGCTACACCTTC. Protein sequence: CSALTGAGLGYTF.

Only a few counts were recorded for this clonotype. V usage is TRBV4-3 and J usage is TRBJ2-1, with 9 bases matching TRBD2. From germline, CDR1 is LGHNA and CDR2 YSLEER. The CDR3 contains 16 residues. V gave up 2 bases and J gave up 5 bases; unmatched junction bases: 7. CDR3 sequence: CASSQIAGAGHNEQFF. The CDR3 nucleotides are TGCGCCAGCAGCCAAATAGCGGGAGCGGGTCACAATGAGCAGTTCTTC.

This clonotype was found a few times. This rearrangement joins TRBV5-5 to TRBJ2-7, with D perhaps matching TRBD1 (5 bases). V was cut by 2 bases and J by 3 bases, with 15 bases left in between. This CDR3 has 15 amino acids. Germline V CDR1 and CDR2: SGHKS, YYEKEE (reference sequence). CDR3: CASSFFQGILYEQYF. The CDR3 region has the DNA TGTGCCAGCAGCTTTTTTCAGGGTATCCTCTACGAGCAGTACTTC.

This clonotype was seen many times. V gene TRBV28 combines with J gene TRBJ2-7; 7 bases align to TRBD1. The CDR3 covers 13 residues. V lost 4 bases to trimming and J lost 7 bases; unmatched junction nucleotides: 7. Germline CDR1 and CDR2: MDHEN and SYDVKM. The CDR3 nucleotides are TGTGCCAGCAGTTCCGACAGGGTAGGAGAGCAGTACTTC. Encoded protein: CASSSDRVGEQYF.

At least ten counts were recorded for this clonotype. The rearrangement joins TRBV6-5 to TRBJ2-1; 7 nucleotides line up with TRBD2. The CDR3 extends over 16 amino acids. Germline CDR1 MNHEY, CDR2 SVGAGI. V was clipped by 7 bases and J by 6 bases; unmatched bases: 15. This CDR3 is CASTPSGERGLNEQFF. The CDR3 DNA follows: TGTGCCAGCACCCCCTCGGGGGAGCGGGGCCTCAATGAGCAGTTCTTC.

The rearrangement links TRBV6-1 to TRBJ2-5, with a possible D match to TRBD2 (6 bases). V was cut by 6 bases and J by 5 bases, with 13 bases left in between. The V gene's germline CDR1 is MNHNS and CDR2 SASEGT. The CDR3 contains 13 residues. The CDR3 loop is CASRLNRGETQYF. The CDR3 DNA reads TGTGCCAGCAGGCTAAATCGGGGGGAGACCCAGTACTTC.

The CDR3, as DNA: TGTGCCAGCAGCTCATATGAAGCGGTGGGGGGCAATGAGCAGTTCTTC. It encodes CASSSYEAVGGNEQFF. V is TRBV14 and J is TRBJ2-1; D might be TRBD2 (6 bases). Germline V gives CDR1 SGHDN, CDR2 FVKESK. Trimming left V 5 bases short and J 6 bases short, with 20 bases between. The CDR3 is 16 residues long. Using reference TRBV14 and TRBJ2-1 for the parts outside the CDR3, the full variable domain is EAGVTQFPSHSVIEKGQTVTLRCDPISGHDNLYWYRRVMGKEIKFLLHFVKESKQDESGMPNNRFLAERTGGTYSTLKVQPAELEDSGVYFCASSSYEAVGGNEQFFGPGTRLTVL.

This clonotype turned up a few times. This rearrangement joins TRBV12-3 or TRBV12-4 to TRBJ2-1; D possibly matches TRBD1 or TRBD2 (5 bases each). The CDR3 length is 15 residues. Trimming stripped 5 bases from V and 6 bases from J, with 17 bases between. CDR3 sequence (DNA): TGTGCCAGCAGTCTTGTGGGGCTTGGGGGCAATGAGCAGTTCTTC. This codes for CASSLVGLGGNEQFF.

V is TRBV20-1 and J is TRBJ1-2; 9 nucleotides align to TRBD1. The CDR3 runs 16 residues. Germline values: CDR1 DFQATT, CDR2 SNEGSKA (reference sequence). Trimming at V came to 5 bases and at J to 0 bases, leaving 10 bases not matched to a gene. CDR3: CSALPIGTGTNYGYTF. The CDR3 coding sequence is TGCAGTGCTTTGCCAATCGGGACAGGGACTAACTATGGCTACACCTTC.